The present T cell receptor (beta chain) was sequenced within a study of tumor-infiltrating lymphocytes in localized non-small cell lung cancer. Note on this clone: What it binds is not known.

Study-level results: Tumors had more T cell infiltration than uninvolved lung, per TCRbeta sequencing and CD3 counts.

Using immunoSEQ multiplex PCR, the repertoire was profiled, and TCRdb retains in-frame clones only, with some absent. The repertoire includes roughly 12,000 clones, roughly 85% of them detected once, and over 7.5% sits in the top ten. The trim removed 6 bases at V and 3 bases at J, leaving 10 bases unmatched. Germline CDR1 and CDR2: MNHNY and SVGAGI (reference sequence). The CDR3 has 16 amino acids. This sequence was found in a human donor with non-small cell lung cancer. Specimen: uninvolved lung tissue not adjacent to the tumor. The genes are TRBV6-6 and TRBJ2-1, with 8 bases lining up with TRBD2. The CDR3, as DNA: TGTGCCAGCAGCCTTTCACTTAGCGGGGTCTACAATGAGCAGTTCTTC. Its protein product is CASSLSLSGVYNEQFF.